The T cell receptor (beta chain) described here comes from a study of T cell repertoires in cytomegalovirus infection. Study results and limitations: CMV-specific HLA-C-restricted TCR beta clonotypes dominated the ex vivo response.

This clonotype was recorded many times. Its target is not known. TCRdb used MiXCR to reprocess the reads, holding one entry per CDR3 protein. The sample carries about 440,000 distinct CDR3 sequences, about 33% recorded once. Losses at the gene ends were 4 bases for V and 3 bases for J; bases not matched to a gene: 6. Germline CDR1 and CDR2: LNHNV and YYDKDF (reference sequence). There are 15 residues in the CDR3. Sequencing was carried out using PBMCs. The chain links TRBV15 to TRBJ1-3; TRBD1 matches 7 bases. This TCR was sampled from a human donor in good health (CMV status not recorded). Some clones in this sample may be carry-over from other donors' samples. As DNA, the CDR3 is TGTGCCACCAGCACGACAGGGAGATTTGGAAACACCATATATTTT. Protein sequence: CATSTTGRFGNTIYF.